This T cell receptor beta chain was recovered during a study of blood T cell repertoires in COVID-19. For the study at large: Whether acute or convalescent, the COVID-19 samples came from the United States, Italy and Spain.

CDR3 length: 14 amino acids. Germline assignment: CDR1 SGHRS and CDR2 YFSETQ. The V segment lost 0 bases and the J segment 4 bases; nucleotides outside the gene matches: 3. TCRdb's table, derived via immunoSEQ multiplex PCR, lists solely in-frame clones and lacks some. The data contain over 200,000 clones, approximately 87% of them singletons. The sample consisted of PBMCs or T cells enriched from blood (not recorded which). This clonotype was sampled from a woman in her fifties or sixties in a cohort exposed to, infected with or recovered from COVID-19 (not recorded which). V and J are TRBV5-1 and TRBJ2-7, with TRBD1 matching over 8 bases. CDR3: CASSLAGQGYEQYF. For the CDR3, the DNA is TGCGCCAGCAGCTTGGCCGGACAGGGATACGAGCAGTACTTC. Looking up the rest from reference TRBV5-1 and TRBJ2-7 gives the full variable domain: KAGVTQTPRYLIKTRGQQVTLSCSPISGHRSVSWYQQTPGQGLQFLFEYFSETQRNKGNFPGRFSGRQFSNSRSEMNVSTLELGDSALYLCASSLAGQGYEQYFGPGTRLTVT.